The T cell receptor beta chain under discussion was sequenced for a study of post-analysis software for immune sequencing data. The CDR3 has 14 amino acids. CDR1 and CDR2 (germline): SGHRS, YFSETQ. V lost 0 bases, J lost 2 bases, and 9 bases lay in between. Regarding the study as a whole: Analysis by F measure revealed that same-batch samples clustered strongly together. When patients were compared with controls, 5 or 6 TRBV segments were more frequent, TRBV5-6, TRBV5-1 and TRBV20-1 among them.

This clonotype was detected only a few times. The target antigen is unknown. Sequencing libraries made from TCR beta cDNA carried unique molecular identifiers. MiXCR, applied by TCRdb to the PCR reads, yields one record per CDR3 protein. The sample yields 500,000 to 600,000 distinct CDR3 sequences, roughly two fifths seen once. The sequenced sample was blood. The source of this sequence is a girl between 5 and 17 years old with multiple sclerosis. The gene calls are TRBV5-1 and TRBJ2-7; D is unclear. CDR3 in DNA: TGCGCCAGCAGCTTGGCTTGGTCGCCCTACGAGCAGTACTTC. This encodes CASSLAWSPYEQYF. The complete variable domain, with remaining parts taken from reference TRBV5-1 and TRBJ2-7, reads KAGVTQTPRYLIKTRGQQVTLSCSPISGHRSVSWYQQTPGQGLQFLFEYFSETQRNKGNFPGRFSGRQFSNSRSEMNVSTLELGDSALYLCASSLAWSPYEQYFGPGTRLTVT.